This T cell receptor (beta chain) originates from a study of blood T cells in healthy people across ages. The authors drew approximately 10 milliliters of peripheral blood from each donor. General study results and limits: CMV status of donors was unknown, possibly confounding expanded clonotype changes. Naive CD4+ cell counts and diversity both ran higher in long-lived than in aged donors.

For the second PCR, which ran for roughly 6 to 12 cycles, a sample-barcoded 5' primer and a J-beta primer mix were used. From each sample, at least 2.5 million paired-end reads containing CDR3 were obtained. In TCRdb, the 5' RACE reads were re-called with MiXCR into one record per CDR3 protein. The table records about 1.4 million distinct CDR3 sequences, approximately 60% of them present only once. On this clonotype itself: Its antigen is not identified.

The CDR3 extends over 16 amino acids. Looked up from germline, CDR1 is LGHDT and CDR2 is YNNKEL (reference sequence). The V end lost 4 bases, the J end lost 4 bases, and 20 bases lay between the germline ends. The receptor was derived from a man between 18 and 35 years old in good health. The gene calls are TRBV3-1 and TRBJ2-7; perhaps D is TRBD1 or TRBD2 (5 bases each). The sample taken for sequencing was blood. The CDR3 here is CASSPQRPGREYEQYF. Written as DNA, the CDR3 is TGTGCCAGCAGCCCACAACGACCGGGACGGGAATACGAGCAGTACTTC.